This T cell receptor beta chain was sequenced for a study of graft-versus-host responses after intestinal transplantation. Produced via immunoSEQ multiplex PCR; TCRdb's table is partial and in-frame only. The sample lists tens of thousands of clones, more than 80% occurring once. V shed 2 bases and J 7 bases; nucleotides not matched to a gene: 5. CDR1 is MNHEY and CDR2 is SMNVEV in the germline V gene (reference sequence). This CDR3 has 14 residues. This clone was found once. Antigen: not known. This clonotype was obtained from a human donor who received an intestinal transplant. The chain couples TRBV27 to TRBJ2-1; TRBD1 matches at 7 bases. The source was unstimulated CD8+ T cells sorted from spleen or lymph node cells, collected before intestinal transplant. The CDR3 region is CASSLGAGGNEQFF. CDR3 bases: TGTGCCAGCAGTTTAGGGGCAGGGGGTAATGAGCAGTTCTTC.